The 6 T cell receptor beta chains presented below share a single source sample, sequenced in a study of T cells in tuberculosis. TCRdb keeps only in-frame clones here, not all; method: immunoSEQ multiplex PCR. The profile covers some 34,000 clones, with around 90% appearing a single time and roughly 7.7% taken by the ten largest. The sequencing input was PBMCs. These receptors all stem from a donor between 10 and 35 years old with latent tuberculosis or without tuberculosis infection. Some clones in this sample may be carry-over from other donors' samples.

The J gene is TRBJ2-7, the V gene TRBV2; TRBD2 matches 13 bases. Germline CDR1 is SNHLY and CDR2 is FYNNEI. J was trimmed by 6 bases and V by 2 bases; bases with no gene match: 1. The CDR3 has 14 residues. CDR3 bases: TGTGCCAGCAGTGAAACTAGCGGGAGGGCCGAGCAGTACTTC. Translation: CASSETSGRAEQYF.

The chain combines TRBV4-1 with TRBJ2-7; 7 bases match TRBD2. Germline CDR1 and CDR2: MGHRA and YSYEKL. The CDR3 length is 16 residues. The V gene end was trimmed by 0 bases and the J gene end by 3 bases; junction bases not matched to a gene: 8. CDR3 bases: TGCGCCAGCAGCCAAGATTTAGGGACTACGGGCTACGAGCAGTACTTC. Its protein is CASSQDLGTTGYEQYF.

The chain carries TRBV6-1 and TRBJ2-3, with D perhaps matching TRBD1 (5 bases). This CDR3 is 15 amino acids long. Trimming shortened V by 7 bases and J by 3 bases, and 17 bases separated the two germline ends. Germline V gene data show CDR1 as MNHNS and CDR2 as SASEGT. CDR3 coding DNA: TGTGCCAGCAACGGTGTGCAGGGAACGACAGATACGCAGTATTTT. As protein: CASNGVQGTTDTQYF.

The genes are TRBV4-1 and TRBJ1-3, with TRBD1 matching 8 bases. The CDR3 spans 17 residues. Looked up from germline, CDR1 is MGHRA and CDR2 is YSYEKL. The trim removed 4 bases at V and 0 bases at J, leaving 8 bases unmatched. The CDR3 DNA follows: TGCGCCAGCAGCCTTGGACGGACAGGGAGCTCTGGAAACACCATATATTTT. It is translated as CASSLGRTGSSGNTIYF.

The chain employs TRBV19 and TRBJ2-2, with unresolved D. Germline CDR1 and CDR2: LNHDA and SQIVND (reference sequence). This CDR3 has 16 amino acids. V shed 0 bases and J shed 2 bases, with 10 bases lying between them. The CDR3 DNA reads as TGTGCCAGTAGTATAGATCAGACGGGTAACACCGGGGAGCTGTTTTTT. Protein product: CASSIDQTGNTGELFF.

The rearrangement links TRBV2 to TRBJ1-3; D is ambiguous. In germline, CDR1 is SNHLY, CDR2 FYNNEI. V lost 6 bases and J lost 0, with 9 bases in between. This CDR3 is built from 14 residues. The CDR3 DNA reads TGTGCCAGCAGGAATTCGGGCTCTGGAAACACCATATATTTT. As protein: CASRNSGSGNTIYF.